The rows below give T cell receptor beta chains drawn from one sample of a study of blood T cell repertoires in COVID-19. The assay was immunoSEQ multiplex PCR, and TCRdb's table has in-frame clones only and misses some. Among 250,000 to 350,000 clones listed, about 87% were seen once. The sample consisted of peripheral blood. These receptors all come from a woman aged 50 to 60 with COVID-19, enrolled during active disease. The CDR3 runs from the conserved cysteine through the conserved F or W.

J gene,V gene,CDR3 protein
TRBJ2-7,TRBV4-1,CASSQGTGFDYEQYF
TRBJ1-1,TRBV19,CASSIGQGDGVSRAEAFF
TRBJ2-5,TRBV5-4,CASSRGGAAGFAETQYF
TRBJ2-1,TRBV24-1,CATSDYAGRNEQFF
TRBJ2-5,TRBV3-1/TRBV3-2,CASSQVPGQETQYF
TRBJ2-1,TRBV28,CASSNRLAGGHNEQFF
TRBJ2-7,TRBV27,CASSLSGYEQYF
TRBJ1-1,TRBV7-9,CASSPPARGRGDIEAFF
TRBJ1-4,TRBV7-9,CASSKPSGQLDEKLFF
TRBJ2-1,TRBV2,CASSASGRAIYNEQFF
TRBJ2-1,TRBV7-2,CASSPRQGSQFF
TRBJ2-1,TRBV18,CASSPPTTYNEQFF
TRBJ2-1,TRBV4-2,CASSQVRIPNNEQFF
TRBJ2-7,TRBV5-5,CASSWSAGGSYEQYF
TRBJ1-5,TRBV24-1,CATSEGRGATNQPQHF
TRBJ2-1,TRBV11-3,CASSFILADYNEQFF
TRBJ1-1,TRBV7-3,CASSFSTGPAEAFF
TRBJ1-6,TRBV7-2,CASSVDPTGTPPLHF
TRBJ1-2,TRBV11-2,CASKEWRQNYGYTF